The clone carrying this TCR beta chain was recorded at least ten times. The sample originates from a study of low-dose radiotherapy and immunotherapy resistance in tumors. On the study more broadly: Intravenous ipilimumab 1 mg/kg every six weeks was given with nivolumab 240 mg every two weeks. Aspirin was taken orally by patients at 300 mg daily for four cycles from cycle 1 day 1.

Regarding time point: before trial treatment. Advanced solid tumors lacking tumor-infiltrating lymphocytes were present in eligible patients. This CDR3 has 16 amino acids. V dropped 2 bases and J dropped 2 bases, with 16 bases sitting between them. The germline V gene encodes CDR1 KGHSH and CDR2 LQKENI. With a V-primer adapter and a constant-region primer, TCRs were amplified for 20 to 25 PCR cycles. One entry per CDR3 protein, called by TCRdb with MiXCR from the reads. The sample yields tens of thousands of distinct CDR3 sequences, roughly 12% seen once. This sequence was found in a female donor with ovarian cancer. The V gene is TRBV18, the J gene TRBJ2-7, with D hard to call. The source was PBMCs, collected before treatment. The CDR3 is CASSPGPPSVPYEQYF. The CDR3 region has the DNA TGTGCCAGCTCACCAGGACCCCCTTCGGTGCCCTACGAGCAGTACTTC.